These T cell receptor beta chains were read from a single sample in a study of identical twins. TCRdb ran MiXCR on the 5' RACE reads and lists one entry per CDR3 protein. This sample has 150,000 or so distinct CDR3 sequences, with roughly 3.3% found just once. The sample was memory T cells sorted from blood. The receptors originated from a man aged 18 to 30 in good health. Each CDR3 is given with its conserved first and last residue. The D gene is left open where the match is weak. Where a row states a size, it is once, few, many or the class of an expanded clone; other rows omit it.

j_gene: TRBJ2-5
v_gene: TRBV7-6
d_gene: .
abundance: few
CDR3nt: TGTGCCAGCAGCTTTCGCCAAGAGACCCAGTACTTC
CDR3aa: CASSFRQETQYF

j_gene: TRBJ2-3
v_gene: TRBV24-1
d_gene: .
abundance: many
CDR3nt: TGTGCCACCAGTGTTTCGGATACGCAGTATTTT
CDR3aa: CATSVSDTQYF

j_gene: TRBJ2-5
v_gene: TRBV5-1
d_gene: TRBD2
abundance: many
CDR3nt: TGCGCCAGCAGCCCGGTAACTAGCGGGAGTATTCAGTACTTC
CDR3aa: CASSPVTSGSIQYF

j_gene: TRBJ2-1
v_gene: TRBV11-2
d_gene: .
abundance: many
CDR3nt: TGTGCCAGCAGCTTAAAGGAGCTAGCCGGCAATGAGCAGTTCTTC
CDR3aa: CASSLKELAGNEQFF

j_gene: TRBJ2-1
v_gene: TRBV29-1
d_gene: .
abundance: .
CDR3nt: TGCAGCGTTAGGGACAAGCAGGTTGAGCAGTTCTTC
CDR3aa: CSVRDKQVEQFF

j_gene: TRBJ2-6
v_gene: TRBV2
d_gene: .
abundance: many
CDR3nt: TGTGCCAGCAAGCTAGGACCGTCCGGGGCCAACGTCCTGACTTTC
CDR3aa: CASKLGPSGANVLTF

j_gene: TRBJ2-7
v_gene: TRBV18
d_gene: .
abundance: many
CDR3nt: TGTGCCAGCTCACCACCGAGGGGGTCCCCCTACGAGCAGTACTTC
CDR3aa: CASSPPRGSPYEQYF

j_gene: TRBJ2-1
v_gene: TRBV4-3
d_gene: TRBD2
abundance: many
CDR3nt: TGCGCCAGCAGCCAAGATCTGGCAGCGGGAGGATCCTACAATGAGCAGTTCTTC
CDR3aa: CASSQDLAAGGSYNEQFF

j_gene: TRBJ1-1
v_gene: TRBV5-1
d_gene: TRBD1
abundance: many
CDR3nt: TGCGCCAGCAGCTCCTTTACCAGGGGGCGGTACAACACTGAAGCTTTCTTT
CDR3aa: CASSSFTRGRYNTEAFF

j_gene: TRBJ2-3
v_gene: TRBV9
d_gene: .
abundance: many
CDR3nt: TGTGCCAGCAGCTTCGGGGGAGTTCGCACAGATACGCAGTATTTT
CDR3aa: CASSFGGVRTDTQYF

j_gene: TRBJ2-1
v_gene: TRBV7-9
d_gene: TRBD2
abundance: many
CDR3nt: TGTGCCAGCAGCTTAATGGCTAGCGGCTACAATGAGCAGTTCTTC
CDR3aa: CASSLMASGYNEQFF

j_gene: TRBJ2-2
v_gene: TRBV27
d_gene: .
abundance: many
CDR3nt: TGTGCCACCAAACTGGGACGGACGAACACCGGGGAGCTGTTTTTT
CDR3aa: CATKLGRTNTGELFF

j_gene: TRBJ2-5
v_gene: TRBV10-1
d_gene: TRBD1
abundance: few
CDR3nt: TGCGCCAGCAGCGCTCGGACAGGGGGCCGGTACCAAGAGACCCAGTACTTC
CDR3aa: CASSARTGGRYQETQYF

j_gene: TRBJ2-1
v_gene: TRBV12-3/TRBV12-4
d_gene: TRBD2
abundance: many
CDR3nt: TGTGCCAGCAGCCCTCGCAGGGCTAGCGGTTACAATGAGCAGTTCTTC
CDR3aa: CASSPRRASGYNEQFF

j_gene: TRBJ2-1
v_gene: TRBV12-3/TRBV12-4
d_gene: .
abundance: many
CDR3nt: TGTGCCAGCAGTTTGGGGATGAGGAGTGAGCAGTTCTTC
CDR3aa: CASSLGMRSEQFF

j_gene: TRBJ2-3
v_gene: TRBV11-2
d_gene: TRBD2
abundance: many
CDR3nt: TGTGCCAGCAGCCCCGCGGGGGGTCTCACAGATACGCAGTATTTT
CDR3aa: CASSPAGGLTDTQYF

j_gene: TRBJ2-1
v_gene: TRBV7-2
d_gene: TRBD2
abundance: many
CDR3nt: TGTGCCAGCAGAACCGGGACTAGCGGGAATAATGAGCAGTTCTTC
CDR3aa: CASRTGTSGNNEQFF

j_gene: TRBJ2-1
v_gene: TRBV11-2
d_gene: TRBD2
abundance: many
CDR3nt: TGTGCCAGCAGCTTAGTGACTAGCGGGAGGGGTGAGCAGTTCTTC
CDR3aa: CASSLVTSGRGEQFF

j_gene: TRBJ2-1
v_gene: TRBV9
d_gene: TRBD1
abundance: many
CDR3nt: TGTGCCAGCGGATGGGACAGCTCCTACAATGAGCAGTTCTTC
CDR3aa: CASGWDSSYNEQFF

j_gene: TRBJ2-7
v_gene: TRBV7-8
d_gene: .
abundance: many
CDR3nt: TGTGCCAGCAGCACAGGCCGATTGTTAGTCAACGAGCAGTACTTC
CDR3aa: CASSTGRLLVNEQYF

j_gene: TRBJ2-2
v_gene: TRBV18
d_gene: .
abundance: many
CDR3nt: TGTGCCAGCTCACCATCCAGCTTCGCGAACACCGGGGAGCTGTTTTTT
CDR3aa: CASSPSSFANTGELFF

j_gene: TRBJ2-5
v_gene: TRBV6-1
d_gene: .
abundance: .
CDR3nt: TGTGCCAGCACCTTACCAGCTACGGGCCGGACTCAAGAGACCCAGTACTTC
CDR3aa: CASTLPATGRTQETQYF

j_gene: TRBJ2-1
v_gene: TRBV12-3/TRBV12-4
d_gene: TRBD2
abundance: many
CDR3nt: TGTGCCAGCACGGTGACTAGCGGGAGGGTGGGGCAGTTCTTC
CDR3aa: CASTVTSGRVGQFF

j_gene: TRBJ2-3
v_gene: TRBV5-4
d_gene: .
abundance: .
CDR3nt: TGTGCCAGCAGCTTGGAACGACAGGCTGAACGCACAGATACGCAGTATTTT
CDR3aa: CASSLERQAERTDTQYF

j_gene: TRBJ2-5
v_gene: TRBV5-1
d_gene: TRBD1
abundance: many
CDR3nt: TGCGCCAGCAGCTTGACCCCTGGTCAGGGGGCGATTGCAGAGACCCAGTACTTC
CDR3aa: CASSLTPGQGAIAETQYF

j_gene: TRBJ2-1
v_gene: TRBV3-1
d_gene: .
abundance: many
CDR3nt: TGTGCCAGCAGCCAAGTAAGCGAGCAGTTCTTC
CDR3aa: CASSQVSEQFF

j_gene: TRBJ1-2
v_gene: TRBV12-3/TRBV12-4
d_gene: .
abundance: many
CDR3nt: TGTGCCAGCAGTTTAGACGAAGGGGGGTGGTGGGGCTACACCTTC
CDR3aa: CASSLDEGGWWGYTF

j_gene: TRBJ2-1
v_gene: TRBV27
d_gene: .
abundance: many
CDR3nt: TGTGCCAGCACCATGCTTGGTAGTTCCCACAATGAGCAGTTCTTC
CDR3aa: CASTMLGSSHNEQFF

j_gene: TRBJ1-1
v_gene: TRBV2
d_gene: .
abundance: many
CDR3nt: TGTGCCAGCAGTGAAGCGCAGTTGAGGAACACTGAAGCTTTCTTT
CDR3aa: CASSEAQLRNTEAFF

j_gene: TRBJ1-4
v_gene: TRBV29-1
d_gene: TRBD1
abundance: many
CDR3nt: TGCAGCGCTTCGACAGGGCTAAATGAAAAACTGTTTTTT
CDR3aa: CSASTGLNEKLFF

j_gene: TRBJ2-1
v_gene: TRBV7-8
d_gene: .
abundance: many
CDR3nt: TGTGCCAGCAGCATCGACAATGAGCAGTTCTTC
CDR3aa: CASSIDNEQFF

j_gene: TRBJ2-1
v_gene: TRBV5-1
d_gene: .
abundance: many
CDR3nt: TGCGCCAGCAGCTTGGCTAGCGCTAGCCCCTACAATGAGCAGTTCTTC
CDR3aa: CASSLASASPYNEQFF

j_gene: TRBJ2-5
v_gene: TRBV7-2
d_gene: TRBD2
abundance: many
CDR3nt: TGTGCCAGCAGCTCCCTTCTCCAGCGGGAGTGGAAGGAGACCCAGTACTTC
CDR3aa: CASSSLLQREWKETQYF

j_gene: TRBJ2-5
v_gene: TRBV9
d_gene: .
abundance: many
CDR3nt: TGTGCCAGCAGCGGAGAGCGTCAAGAGACCCAGTACTTC
CDR3aa: CASSGERQETQYF

j_gene: TRBJ2-1
v_gene: TRBV5-1
d_gene: .
abundance: many
CDR3nt: TGCGCCAGCAGCTTGGATGGCGGATCCTACAATGAGCAGTTCTTC
CDR3aa: CASSLDGGSYNEQFF

j_gene: TRBJ2-1
v_gene: TRBV7-9
d_gene: .
abundance: many
CDR3nt: TGTGCCAGCAGCCTAGAAGTGGGCGATGAGCAGTTCTTC
CDR3aa: CASSLEVGDEQFF

j_gene: TRBJ2-3
v_gene: TRBV18
d_gene: .
abundance: .
CDR3nt: TGTGCCAGCTCACCCCACCACACAGATACGCAGTATTTT
CDR3aa: CASSPHHTDTQYF

j_gene: TRBJ2-1
v_gene: TRBV20-1
d_gene: TRBD2
abundance: few
CDR3nt: TGCAGTGCGGTGGGGGCAGCGGGGGGAGGGAATGAGCAGTTCTTC
CDR3aa: CSAVGAAGGGNEQFF

j_gene: TRBJ2-7
v_gene: TRBV5-1
d_gene: TRBD2
abundance: many
CDR3nt: TGCGCCAGCAGCCCCGGGGGGAACTCCTACGAGCAGTACTTC
CDR3aa: CASSPGGNSYEQYF

j_gene: TRBJ2-3
v_gene: TRBV7-6
d_gene: .
abundance: many
CDR3nt: TGTGCCAGCAGCTTAGCCGTCCGGGCCCCCCCAAGCACAGATACGCAGTATTTT
CDR3aa: CASSLAVRAPPSTDTQYF

j_gene: TRBJ1-1
v_gene: TRBV6-2/TRBV6-3
d_gene: .
abundance: many
CDR3nt: TGTGCCACCTCTGAGACAACAAACACTGAAGCTTTCTTT
CDR3aa: CATSETTNTEAFF

j_gene: TRBJ2-1
v_gene: TRBV19
d_gene: TRBD2
abundance: many
CDR3nt: TGTGCCAGTAGTGGTCGGACTAGCGGGAGGGCCCAGGTTCTCGATGAGCAGTTCTTC
CDR3aa: CASSGRTSGRAQVLDEQFF

j_gene: TRBJ2-3
v_gene: TRBV7-2
d_gene: TRBD2
abundance: many
CDR3nt: TGTGCCAGCAGCCCCCAAGGGGTAGCGGGGATAGATACGCAGTATTTT
CDR3aa: CASSPQGVAGIDTQYF

j_gene: TRBJ2-2
v_gene: TRBV11-2
d_gene: .
abundance: many
CDR3nt: TGTGCCAGCAGCCTGAGACCGTCCGGGGAGCTGTTTTTT
CDR3aa: CASSLRPSGELFF

j_gene: TRBJ2-5
v_gene: TRBV7-2
d_gene: TRBD2
abundance: many
CDR3nt: TGTGCCAGCAGCTATGGGACTAGCGGGCGGTCGGGCAAGACCCAGTACTTC
CDR3aa: CASSYGTSGRSGKTQYF

j_gene: TRBJ1-5
v_gene: TRBV7-8
d_gene: .
abundance: many
CDR3nt: TGTGCCAGCAGCTTTTTCAATCAGCCCCAGCATTTT
CDR3aa: CASSFFNQPQHF

j_gene: TRBJ1-2
v_gene: TRBV5-1
d_gene: TRBD1
abundance: many
CDR3nt: TGCGCCAGCAGCCTGGATGGACAGGGAGGCTATGGCTACACCTTC
CDR3aa: CASSLDGQGGYGYTF

j_gene: TRBJ2-1
v_gene: TRBV27
d_gene: TRBD2
abundance: many
CDR3nt: TGTGCCAGCAGTGGGGGGCAGGGACTAGCGGGAGTCTACAATGAGCAGTTCTTC
CDR3aa: CASSGGQGLAGVYNEQFF

j_gene: TRBJ2-5
v_gene: TRBV29-1
d_gene: TRBD2
abundance: many
CDR3nt: TGCAGCGTTCCTGGGAGGGCGGGGGAGACCCAGTACTTC
CDR3aa: CSVPGRAGETQYF

j_gene: TRBJ2-1
v_gene: TRBV18
d_gene: TRBD2
abundance: .
CDR3nt: TGTGCCAGCTCATATAGCGGGACCACTGAGCAGTTCTTC
CDR3aa: CASSYSGTTEQFF

j_gene: TRBJ2-1
v_gene: TRBV5-1
d_gene: TRBD2
abundance: many
CDR3nt: TGCGCCAGCAGCCTAGAGCGGGAGGCAGTCTTC
CDR3aa: CASSLEREAVF

j_gene: TRBJ1-6
v_gene: TRBV7-6
d_gene: .
abundance: .
CDR3nt: TGTGCCAGCAGCTTAGGGGCAGGGAATAATTCACCCCTCCACTTT
CDR3aa: CASSLGAGNNSPLHF